These 14 T cell receptor beta chains came from one sample sequenced in a study of breast tumors, draining lymph nodes, adjacent tissues. MiXCR, applied by TCRdb to the multiplex PCR reads, yields one record per CDR3 protein. The data contain 200,000 to 250,000 distinct CDR3 sequences, around 32% of them seen just once; the ten biggest clones take up 1.1% to 1.5%. The lymph nodes were axillary draining lymph nodes from breast cancer patients. The sample comprised axillary lymph node tissue. The receptor set was obtained from a female donor with breast cancer. Some clones in this sample may be carry-over from other donors' samples.

This clonotype has at least ten counts. The CDR3 coding sequence is TGCAGTGCTAGAGAGGTGGGCTCGCGGGGCCTACGATTTGAGCAGTACTTC. Translated: CSAREVGSRGLRFEQYF. V and J are TRBV20-1 and TRBJ2-7, with D maybe TRBD2 (6 bases). Trimming left V 0 bases short and J 7 bases short, with 25 bases between. The CDR3 loop spans 17 amino acids. Looked up from germline, CDR1 is DFQATT and CDR2 is SNEGSKA (reference sequence).

In its sample, this clonotype was seen many times. V and J are TRBV5-4 and TRBJ2-5, with D perhaps TRBD1 (6 bases). Trimming cost V 4 bases and J 5 bases, with 18 bases left between them. Germline V gene data show CDR1 as SGHNT and CDR2 as YYREEE (reference sequence). The CDR3 loop spans 15 amino acids. The CDR3 DNA is TGTGCCAGCAGCCCTCGGACAGCGTCATGGGAGACCCAGTACTTC. Its protein is CASSPRTASWETQYF.

This clonotype was recorded at least ten times. The genes are TRBV29-1 and TRBJ2-1, with TRBD2 matching 12 bases. This CDR3 spans 13 amino acids. The J segment lost 6 bases and the V segment lost 4 bases, leaving 1 base of the junction unmatched. CDR1 SQVTM and CDR2 ANQGSEA come from the germline V gene. The CDR3 here is CSVASGRGNEQFF. The CDR3 DNA reads as TGCAGCGTTGCTAGCGGGAGGGGCAATGAGCAGTTCTTC.

This clonotype turned up a few times. The chain recombines TRBV20-1 with TRBJ2-1, with D possibly TRBD1 on 6 matching bases. This CDR3 is built from 17 residues. Looked up from germline, CDR1 is DFQATT and CDR2 is SNEGSKA (reference sequence). Trimming left V 3 bases short and J 7 bases short, with 25 bases between. CDR3 in amino acids: CSARRGLETAPRNEQFF. In nucleotides, the CDR3 is TGCAGTGCTAGGAGGGGGTTGGAGACGGCACCCCGGAATGAGCAGTTCTTC.

This clonotype was detected ten times or more. The J gene is TRBJ2-3, the V gene TRBV7-2, with TRBD2 identical over 9 bases. Germline CDR1 SGHTA, CDR2 FQGNSA. This CDR3 contains 15 residues. V shed 4 bases and J 4 bases; nucleotides not matched to a gene: 6. The CDR3 reads CASSSKREAADTQYF. CDR3 bases: TGTGCCAGCAGCTCTAAGCGGGAGGCGGCAGATACGCAGTATTTT. The entire variable domain, with the rest obtained from reference TRBV7-2 and TRBJ2-3, is as follows: GAGVSQSPSNKVTEKGKDVELRCDPISGHTALYWYRQSLGQGLEFLIYFQGNSAPDKSGLPSDRFSAERTGGSVSTLTIQRTQQEDSAVYLCASSSKREAADTQYFGPGTRLTVL.

In this sample, this clonotype turned up many times. The CDR3 bases are TGTGCCAGCAGCGGCCGGACAGGGGCCCCGCAAGAGACCCAGTACTTC. This encodes CASSGRTGAPQETQYF. This rearrangement joins TRBV5-6 to TRBJ2-5, with 9 bases aligning to TRBD1. The CDR3 extends over 16 amino acids. The junction had 9 bases not matched to a gene; V was cut back by 4 bases and J by 2 bases. From germline, CDR1 is SGHDT and CDR2 YYEEEE.

The chain carries TRBV9 and TRBJ2-7, with 7 bases identical to TRBD2. The CDR3 runs 14 residues. The V and J ends lost 2 bases and 5 bases, in that order; junction bases with no gene match: 7. Germline lookup yields CDR1 SGDLS and CDR2 YYNGEE. The chain's CDR3 is CASSVGQGGDEQYF. As DNA, the CDR3 is TGTGCCAGCAGCGTCGGTCAGGGAGGGGACGAGCAGTACTTC.

This clonotype was counted ten times or more. The rearrangement joins TRBV14 to TRBJ2-5; perhaps TRBD1 as D (6 bases). Between the trimmed V and J ends, which lost 5 bases and 1 base, there was a span of 14 bases. From germline, CDR1 is SGHDN and CDR2 FVKESK. The CDR3 is 15 residues long. The CDR3 loop reads CASSYRQGFQETQYF. The CDR3 nucleotides read TGTGCCAGCAGCTATCGCCAGGGGTTCCAAGAGACCCAGTACTTC. Using reference TRBV14 and TRBJ2-5 for the parts outside the CDR3, the full variable domain is EAGVTQFPSHSVIEKGQTVTLRCDPISGHDNLYWYRRVMGKEIKFLLHFVKESKQDESGMPNNRFLAERTGGTYSTLKVQPAELEDSGVYFCASSYRQGFQETQYFGPGTRLLVL.

A single count supports this clonotype. A much larger clone lies a single base off, so this may be a read error. V is TRBV30 and J is TRBJ2-6; the D gene could be TRBD1 or TRBD2 (5 bases each). This CDR3 spans 18 amino acids. In germline, CDR1 is GTSNPN, CDR2 SVGIG (reference sequence). Trimming cost V 2 bases and J 3 bases, with 20 bases left between them. CDR3 sequence: CAWSSFQGVFFGANVLTF. CDR3 sequence (DNA): TGTGCCTGGAGTAGTTTTCAGGGAGTCTTTTTTGGGGCCAACGTCCTGACTTTC.

The sample holds many counts of this clonotype. The rearrangement links TRBV28 to TRBJ1-5; no clear D gene. This CDR3 region has 12 residues. Germline V lookup: CDR1 MDHEN, CDR2 SYDVKM. Trimming removed 6 bases from V and 6 bases from J, with 9 bases in between. DNA of the CDR3: TGTGCCAGCAGGGCGGCACCTCAGCCCCAGCATTTT. Translating gives CASRAAPQPQHF.

The chain carries TRBV24-1 and TRBJ2-7, with D unresolved. The CDR3 has 12 amino acids. Germline V gene lookup returns CDR1 KGHDR and CDR2 SFDVKD. Trimming removed 10 bases from V and 2 bases from J, with 11 bases in between. This chain's CDR3 is CATAPGPYEQYF. CDR3 DNA sequence: TGTGCCACGGCTCCCGGGCCCTACGAGCAGTACTTC.

This clonotype has at least ten counts. The chain links TRBV4-1 to TRBJ2-6; 7 bases match TRBD1. This CDR3 contains 16 residues. The junction had 9 bases not matched to a gene; V was cut back by 8 bases and J by 2 bases. Looked up from germline, CDR1 is MGHRA and CDR2 is YSYEKL. The CDR3 sequence is CASGRLTGTGANVLTF. CDR3 in DNA: TGCGCCAGCGGAAGACTGACAGGGACTGGGGCCAACGTCCTGACTTTC.

A word on this clonotype: A much larger clonotype is one base distant, so this may be a read error. The chain recombines TRBV20-1 with TRBJ2-1; 8 bases map to TRBD1. J gave up 12 bases and V 6 bases, and 16 bases lay outside the gene matches. There are 14 residues in the CDR3. The germline CDR1 and CDR2 sequences are DFQATT and SNEGSKA (reference sequence). CDR3 DNA sequence: TGCAGTGCCAGACAGGGGAGCTCCTACACTGGGCAGTTCTTC. Protein product: CSARQGSSYTGQFF.

The V gene is TRBV4-1, the J gene TRBJ2-1; 14 bases agree with TRBD2. The CDR3 totals 16 residues. Germline V gene data show CDR1 as MGHRA and CDR2 as YSYEKL. V lost 4 bases to trimming and J lost 8 bases; unmatched junction nucleotides: 7. CDR3 loop: CASSRTGTSGSYEQFF. CDR3 bases: TGCGCCAGCAGCCGGACCGGGACTAGCGGGAGCTATGAGCAGTTCTTC.